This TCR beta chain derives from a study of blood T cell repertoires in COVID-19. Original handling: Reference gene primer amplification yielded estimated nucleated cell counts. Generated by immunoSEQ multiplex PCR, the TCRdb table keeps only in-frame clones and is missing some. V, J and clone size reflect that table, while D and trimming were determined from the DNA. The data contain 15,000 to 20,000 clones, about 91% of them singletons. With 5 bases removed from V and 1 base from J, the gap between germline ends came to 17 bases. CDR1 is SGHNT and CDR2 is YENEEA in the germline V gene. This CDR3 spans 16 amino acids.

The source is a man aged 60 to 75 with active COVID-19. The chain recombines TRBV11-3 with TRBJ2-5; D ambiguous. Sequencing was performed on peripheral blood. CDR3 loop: CASSLPDRRPQETQYF. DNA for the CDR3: TGTGCCAGCAGCCTACCCGACCGGAGACCCCAAGAGACCCAGTACTTC.